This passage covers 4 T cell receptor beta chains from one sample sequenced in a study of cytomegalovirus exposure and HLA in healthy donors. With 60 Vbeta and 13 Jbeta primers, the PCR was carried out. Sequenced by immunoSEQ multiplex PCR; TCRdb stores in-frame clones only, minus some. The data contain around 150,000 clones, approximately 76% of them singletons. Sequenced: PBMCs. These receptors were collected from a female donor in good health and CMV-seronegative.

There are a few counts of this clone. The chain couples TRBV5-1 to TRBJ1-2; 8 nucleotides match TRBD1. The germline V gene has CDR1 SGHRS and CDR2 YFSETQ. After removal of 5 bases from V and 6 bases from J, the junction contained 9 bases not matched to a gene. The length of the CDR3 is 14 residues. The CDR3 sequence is CASSSDRGWDGYTF. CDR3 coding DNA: TGCGCCAGCAGTTCTGACAGGGGATGGGATGGCTACACCTTC.

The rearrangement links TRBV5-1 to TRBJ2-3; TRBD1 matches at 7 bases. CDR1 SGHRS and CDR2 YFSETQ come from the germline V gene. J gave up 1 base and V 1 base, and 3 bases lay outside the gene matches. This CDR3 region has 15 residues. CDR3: CASSLPTGGTDTQYF. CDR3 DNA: TGCGCCAGCAGCTTGCCCACAGGGGGCACAGATACGCAGTATTTT.

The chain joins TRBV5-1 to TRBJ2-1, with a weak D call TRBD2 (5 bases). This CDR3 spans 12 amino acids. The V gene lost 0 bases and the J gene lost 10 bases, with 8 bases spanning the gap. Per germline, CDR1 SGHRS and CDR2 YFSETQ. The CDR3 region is CASSLGRVEQFF. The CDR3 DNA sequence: TGCGCCAGCAGCTTGGGGCGGGTCGAGCAGTTCTTC.

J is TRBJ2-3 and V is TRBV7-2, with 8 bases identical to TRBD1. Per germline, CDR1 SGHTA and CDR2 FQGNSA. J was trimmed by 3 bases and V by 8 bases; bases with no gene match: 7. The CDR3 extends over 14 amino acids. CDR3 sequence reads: CASLAGGVTDTQYF. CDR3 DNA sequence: TGTGCCAGCCTCGCAGGGGGCGTGACAGATACGCAGTATTTT.